Reported below is one T cell receptor (beta chain). Its antigen specificity is not known. Per-base qualities were not stored, and no clone one base away is much larger. This entry is derived from a study of blood T cell repertoires in COVID-19 (dated by TCRdb to 2020 to 2022). Regarding the study in general: Samples from collaborators originated in the United States, Italy and Spain and spanned both the acute and convalescent phases of COVID-19. The material from the prospective study consisted of cDNA or gDNA derived from T cells, B-cell-depleted T cells, or PBMCs. Deeply sampled blood TCRbeta repertoires from subjects exposed to, actively infected with, or recovered from COVID-19 were included in the dataset. The repertoires were released in a freely available public database meant as a resource for research on the immune response to SARS-CoV-2. The samples were drawn from the first 160 participants of the ongoing ImmuneRACE study and from over 950 subjects provided by 6 global collaborators. A de-identified subject ID, COVID-19 status, age in years and sex were almost always included in the sample metadata. HLA class I and class II types, where available, came from metadata supplied by the sample provider rather than from assay-based typing.

V is cut back by 3 bases and J by 2 bases, with 8 bases in the junction unmatched. The CDR3 numbers 16 residues from cysteine through phenylalanine. The retained sequence is limited to the CDR3, 48 bases, with the frame set at the first base. CDR1 and CDR2 (LNHDA, SQIVND) derive from the germline V gene (reference sequence). The immunoSEQ Assay, a bias-controlled multiplex PCR, was used to amplify TCRbeta CDR3 regions from genomic DNA. From the authors' description of their analysis: The number of nucleated cells in each sample was estimated from the amplification of reference gene primers within the assay. To quantify the absolute abundance of each unique TCRbeta CDR3 rearrangement, sequence reads were collapsed and filtered. Productive Simpson clonality was computed per sample as the square root of Simpson's diversity index over productive rearrangements. TCRdb re-hosts the immuneACCESS table, in-frame sequences only. Its copies lack some clones; in the studies checked, an unresolved V gene accounts for under half of them, and the cause for the rest is not known. V, J and clone size are those of that table, while D and trimming were read from the DNA. For this sample the table gives roughly 250,000 clones, of which 80% to 90% were detected only once. Just over 8.5% of the sample lies in the top ten.

Study-level results and caveats: The quantity of clinical and demographic metadata differed by source and by participant and was supplied without curation.

Each collaborating institution followed its own protocols to collect whole blood in K2EDTA tubes. For TCRbeta analysis, collaborators shipped samples as frozen whole blood, isolated PBMCs, or DNA extracted from either of those sample types. This clonotype was sampled from a man in his forties or fifties with active or convalescent COVID-19. Sequencing was performed on peripheral blood. The rearranged segments are TRBV19 and TRBJ1-2, and TRBD1 matches 8 of the central bases. The DNA sequence is given as TGTGCCAGTAGTATGGCGTCCGGGACAGGAAACTATGGCTACACCTTC. It specifies CASSMASGTGNYGYTF.